The 19 T cell receptor beta chains listed next were all sequenced from one sample in a study of T cells in women clearing cervical HPV infection. This table comes from immunoSEQ multiplex PCR, and its TCRdb copy is limited to in-frame clones, with some not included. This table holds around 39,000 clones. Sequenced material: blood buffy coat. The receptors were gathered from a woman aged 18-70 years with a cervical HPV16 infection that either progressed to CIN3+ or cleared (not recorded which).

Regarding this clone: The read falls 3 residues short of the CDR3 end, and the missing part is taken from the germline J gene. J is TRBJ1-2 and V is TRBV28, with a possible D match to TRBD1 (5 bases). The V and J ends lost 6 bases and 5 bases respectively, with 16 bases between them. The CDR3 is 14 amino acids. Germline CDR1 is MDHEN and CDR2 is SYDVKM. This CDR3 is CASSPRQLLYGYTF. The sequenced CDR3 bases are TGTGCCAGCAGCCCTCGACAGTTGCTTTATGGC.

Remarks on this clone: The read stops 3 residues short of the end of the CDR3; the missing end is completed from the germline J gene. The chain recombines TRBV29-1 with TRBJ1-2; maybe TRBD1 (5 bases). Germline CDR1 SQVTM, CDR2 ANQGSEA. The CDR3 is 14 residues long. The CDR3 DNA, read in part, is TGCAGCGTCCAAGGAGGACAAGATGGGCGCGAC. Its protein is CSVQGGQDGRD. The entire CDR3 is CSVQGGQDGRDYTF.

As to this clone: The CDR3 goes on 3 residues after the read ends, and that part is filled in from the germline J gene. The chain combines TRBV7-3 with TRBJ2-2; 7 bases match TRBD2. CDR3 length equals 16 residues. CDR1 is SGHTA and CDR2 is FQGTGA in the germline V gene. The CDR3: CASSLFRGDLNEKLFF. The sequenced CDR3 bases are TGTGCCAGCAGCTTATTTCGGGGGGACCTTAATGAAAAG.

With regard to this clone: Read coverage stops 3 residues before the CDR3 terminus; the germline J gene supplies the remainder. The chain joins TRBV6-2 or TRBV6-3 to TRBJ2-3, with 9 bases that match TRBD1. The CDR3 runs 15 residues. Germline lookup yields CDR1 MNHEY and CDR2 SVGEGT. CDR3 residues: CASSYPGTGSETQYF. The part of the CDR3 DNA that was read is TGTGCCAGCAGTTACCCCGGGACAGGGAGTGAGACG.

On this clone itself: The read ends 3 residues early relative to the CDR3; the germline J gene fills the gap. The chain uses TRBV7-6 and TRBJ2-3, with 9 bases lining up with TRBD2. The CDR3 has 16 residues. Germline V gene sequence: CDR1 SGHVS, CDR2 FNYEAQ. CDR3 loop: CASSLGGRGGLETQYF. CDR3 DNA (partial): TGTGCCAGCAGCTTAGGAGGGCGGGGGGGATTAGAGACG.

For this clone: Read data end 3 residues before the CDR3 end; the end is taken from the germline J gene. The chain recombines TRBV3-1 (or the pseudogene TRBV3-2) with TRBJ2-4; D may correspond to TRBD1 or TRBD2 (5 bases each). V was cut by 3 bases and J by 4 bases, with 10 bases left in between. CDR1 is LGHDT and CDR2 is YNNKEL in the germline V gene (reference sequence). The CDR3 has 14 residues. The covered CDR3 bases are TGTGCCAGCAGCCAGAGGGGCGGTAAAAACATT. The encoded protein is CASSQRGGKNI. The complete CDR3 sequence is CASSQRGGKNIQYF.

With respect to this clone: The read ends 3 residues early relative to the CDR3; the germline J gene fills the gap. The rearrangement uses TRBV20-1 and TRBJ1-2; a weak D match, TRBD1 (5 bases). Germline values: CDR1 DFQATT, CDR2 SNEGSKA (reference sequence). Trimming removed 5 bases from V and 2 bases from J, with 12 bases in between. The CDR3 is 13 amino acids. CDR3 in amino acids: CSAAQTVNYGYTF. The sequenced CDR3 bases are TGCAGTGCTGCCCAGACAGTAAACTATGGC.

As for this clone: The read gets to within 3 residues of the CDR3 end, and the germline J gene fills in the rest. The V and J genes are TRBV6-4 and TRBJ2-1; 14 nucleotides line up with TRBD2. Germline V gives CDR1 MRHNA, CDR2 SNTAGT. J was trimmed by 6 bases and V by 2 bases; bases with no gene match: 0. CDR3 length: 15 residues. CDR3 sequence reads: CASSDGTSGGNEQFF. The CDR3 bases that were read are TGTGCCAGCAGTGACGGGACTAGCGGGGGCAATGAG.

Of note for this clone: The DNA ends 3 residues before the CDR3 does, and the rest of the CDR3 is filled in from the germline J gene. This chain joins TRBV11-2 and TRBJ2-3; 9 nucleotides match TRBD1. The CDR3 is made up of 15 amino acids. CDR1 and CDR2 (germline): SGHAT, FQNNGV. CDR3 DNA (partial): TGTGCCAGCAGCTTGGGGACAGGGATACAAGAGACG. This codes for CASSLGTGIQET. The entire CDR3 is CASSLGTGIQETQYF. Looking up the rest from reference TRBV11-2 and TRBJ2-3 gives the full variable domain: EAGVAQSPRYKIIEKRQSVAFWCNPISGHATLYWYQQILGQGPKLLIQFQNNGVVDDSQLPKDRFSAERLKGVDSTLKIQPAKLEDSAVYLCASSLGTGIQETQYFGPGTRLTVL.

For this clone: Coverage ceases 3 residues before the CDR3 finishes, and the germline J gene fills in the end. The chain uses TRBV2 and TRBJ1-2, with 11 bases identical to TRBD1. The germline CDR1 and CDR2 sequences are SNHLY and FYNNEI. The CDR3 runs to 12 residues. With 9 bases clipped from V and 4 bases from J, the junction kept 1 base outside the gene matches. The CDR3 loop is CARGTGGYGYTF. The sequenced part of the CDR3 DNA is TGTGCCAGAGGGACAGGGGGCTATGGC.

On this clone itself: Sequencing ends 3 residues short of the CDR3 end; the germline J gene provides the rest. The chain employs TRBV18 and TRBJ1-2; no firm D call. This CDR3 has 13 amino acids. Germline V CDR1 and CDR2: KGHSH, LQKENI. CDR3 DNA, as far as it was read: TGTGCCAGCTCACCACCGGTCGCGTATACC. Translating gives CASSPPVAYT. The entire CDR3 reads CASSPPVAYTYTF.

Worth noting for this clone: Read coverage stops 3 residues before the CDR3 terminus; the germline J gene supplies the remainder. This rearrangement joins TRBV7-8 to TRBJ2-2; 9 bases fit TRBD1. Germline V gene data show CDR1 as SGHVS and CDR2 as FQNEAQ. The CDR3 is made up of 15 amino acids. The CDR3 is CASSLGTGVNEKLFF. The CDR3 bases that were read are TGTGCCAGCAGCTTAGGGACAGGGGTAAACGAAAAG.

A remark on this clone: Read coverage stops 3 residues before the CDR3 terminus; the germline J gene supplies the remainder. V and J are TRBV28 and TRBJ2-7; 9 bases align to TRBD2. The CDR3 loop spans 17 amino acids. CDR1 and CDR2 from the germline V gene are MDHEN and SYDVKM. V lost 3 bases and J lost 6; bases outside the gene matches: 15. CDR3 DNA (partial): TGTGCCAGCAGTTTTTTTGGGCGGGGGGGCCCTATGGGCGAG. Protein sequence: CASSFFGRGGPMGE. The entire CDR3 is CASSFFGRGGPMGEQYF.

About this clone: The sequence runs out 3 residues before the end of the CDR3; the remainder is reconstructed from the germline J gene. This sequence joins TRBV28 and TRBJ2-7; weak D call: TRBD2 (6 bases). CDR1 is MDHEN and CDR2 is SYDVKM in the germline V gene. Deletions cut 3 bases from V and 2 bases from J, with 17 bases between. CDR3 length: 16 residues. The chain's CDR3 is CASSLVQGGVPYEQYF. The covered CDR3 bases are TGTGCCAGCAGTTTGGTCCAGGGAGGAGTCCCCTACGAG.

Points on this clone: The CDR3 extends 3 residues past the end of the read, so its final part is completed from the germline J gene. This chain links TRBV12-3 or TRBV12-4 with TRBJ2-3; 14 nucleotides match TRBD2. The CDR3 covers 18 residues. After removal of 5 bases from V and 0 bases from J, the junction contained 7 bases not matched to a gene. The covered CDR3 bases are TGTGCCAGCAGTCAGACTAGCGGGGGGGCTCCTAGCACAGATACG. Translation: CASSQTSGGAPSTDT. The complete CDR3 protein is CASSQTSGGAPSTDTQYF.

Of note for this clone: The read gets to within 3 residues of the CDR3 end, and the germline J gene fills in the rest. V is TRBV30 and J is TRBJ2-7; D is unclear. Per the germline V gene, CDR1 is GTSNPN and CDR2 is SVGIG (reference sequence). Trimming removed 3 bases from V and 0 bases from J, with 6 bases in between. This CDR3 is 12 amino acids long. The CDR3 is CAWRPSSYEQYF. CDR3 DNA (partial): TGTGCCTGGAGGCCCAGCTCCTACGAG. The complete variable domain, with remaining parts taken from reference TRBV30 and TRBJ2-7, reads SQTIHQWPATLVQPVGSPLSLECTVEGTSNPNLYWYRQAAGRGLQLLFYSVGIGQISSEVPQNLSASRPQDRQFILSSKKLLLSDSGFYLCAWRPSSYEQYFGPGTRLTVT.

As concerns this clone: From the germline J gene comes the end of the CDR3, since the read stops 3 residues before it. The J gene is TRBJ1-3, the V gene TRBV5-6, with 7 bases fitting TRBD1. The V segment lost 0 bases and the J segment 7 bases; nucleotides outside the gene matches: 1. This CDR3 spans 13 amino acids. CDR1 SGHDT and CDR2 YYEEEE come from the germline V gene. The CDR3 loop is CASSLAGGNTIYF. The sequenced part of the CDR3 DNA is TGTGCCAGCAGCTTGGCAGGGGGGAACACC.

As to this clone: The read gets to within 3 residues of the CDR3 end, and the germline J gene fills in the rest. This chain joins TRBV6-2 or TRBV6-3 and TRBJ1-2; 7 positions match TRBD1. This CDR3 is 15 amino acids long. Germline V gene sequence: CDR1 MNHEY, CDR2 SVGEGT. The CDR3 bases that were read are TGTGCCAGCACACTCACAGGGACAGATTACAATGAC. This gives the protein CASTLTGTDYND. The complete CDR3 reads CASTLTGTDYNDYTF.

As concerns this clone: With the read ending 3 residues before the CDR3 end, the germline J gene is used to fill in that end. J is TRBJ1-2 and V is TRBV6-2 or TRBV6-3; 7 nucleotides match TRBD1. The ends lost 2 bases at V and 2 bases at J; junction bases unmatched: 11. The CDR3 is 17 amino acids. The germline V gene encodes CDR1 MNHEY and CDR2 SVGEGT. CDR3 sequence reads: CASSYRGTVGVNYGYTF. The covered CDR3 bases are TGTGCCAGCAGTTACCGAGGGACAGTAGGGGTCAACTATGGC.